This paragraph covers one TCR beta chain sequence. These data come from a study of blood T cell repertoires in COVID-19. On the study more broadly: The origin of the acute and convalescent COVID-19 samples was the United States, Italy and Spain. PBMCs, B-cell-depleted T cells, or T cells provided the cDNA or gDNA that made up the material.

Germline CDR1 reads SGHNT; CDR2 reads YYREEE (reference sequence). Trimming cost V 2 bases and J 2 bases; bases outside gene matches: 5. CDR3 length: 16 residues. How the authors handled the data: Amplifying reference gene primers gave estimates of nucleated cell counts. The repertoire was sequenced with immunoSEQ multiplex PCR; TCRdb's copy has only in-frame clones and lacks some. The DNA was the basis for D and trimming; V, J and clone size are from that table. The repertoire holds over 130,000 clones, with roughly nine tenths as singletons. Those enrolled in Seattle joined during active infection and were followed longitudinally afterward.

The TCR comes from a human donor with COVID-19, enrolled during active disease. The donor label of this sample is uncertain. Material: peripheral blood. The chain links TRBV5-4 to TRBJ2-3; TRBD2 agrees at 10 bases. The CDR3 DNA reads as TGTGCCAGCAGCTTCATAGCGGGGGGAGACACAGATACGCAGTATTTT. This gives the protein CASSFIAGGDTDTQYF.